A selection of T cell receptor beta chains follows, all from one sample in a study of siplizumab effects on memory and regulatory T cells. Sequencing was performed with immunoSEQ multiplex PCR; in TCRdb, only in-frame clones are kept and a portion is missing. The sample has over 65,000 clones, 85% to 95% seen once. The sample consisted of CD8+ T cells sorted from blood. The receptors were sampled from a human donor in good health. The CDR3 runs from the conserved cysteine through the conserved F or W. The D gene is left open where the match is weak. Expanded clones are given a class, and other clones once, few, many or no size at all.

CDR3 DNA	CDR3 protein	clone size	D gene	V gene	J gene
TGTGCCAGCAGCTTAGTGACAGCGGCTAGCGGGAGAGAGACCCAGTACTTC	CASSLVTAASGRETQYF	once	TRBD2	TRBV7-6	TRBJ2-5
TGTGCCACCAGCAGAGCCGCGGCTAGCGGCTCCTACAATGAGCAGTTCTTC	CATSRAAASGSYNEQFF	-	TRBD2	TRBV15	TRBJ2-1
TGTGCCAGCAGCCCAAGTAGCGGGAGCACAGATACGCAGTATTTT	CASSPSSGSTDTQYF	-	TRBD2	TRBV9	TRBJ2-3
TGTGCCAGTAGTATTGAGGCAAGACAGAAGTACGAGCAGTACTTC	CASSIEARQKYEQYF	-	-	TRBV19	TRBJ2-7
TGTGCCAGCATCCACCGGACGGGGAATACGCAGTATTTT	CASIHRTGNTQYF	-	-	TRBV7-9	TRBJ2-3
TGTGCCAGCAGTTCGACTAGCGGGAGTTGGTACAATGAGCAGTTCTTC	CASSSTSGSWYNEQFF	-	TRBD2	TRBV27	TRBJ2-1
TGTGCCAGCAGTTTATTCGGGCAGGGGGTCGCAGATACGCAGTATTTT	CASSLFGQGVADTQYF	-	TRBD1	TRBV27	TRBJ2-3
TGTGCCAGCAGTGAGAGGTTTGCAGGGCCGAGCTCTGGAAACACCATATATTTT	CASSERFAGPSSGNTIYF	many	-	TRBV2	TRBJ1-3
TGCGCCAGCAACAGAGCGGGACGTAACGACGAGCAGTACTTC	CASNRAGRNDEQYF	-	TRBD2	TRBV5-1	TRBJ2-7
TGTGCCAGCAGCGTAGGTTGGACCTCTTCCCCCTACGAGCAGTACTTC	CASSVGWTSSPYEQYF	-	-	TRBV9	TRBJ2-7
TGTGCCACCAGGGGGGAAGGGGCAACTAATGAAAAACTGTTTTTT	CATRGEGATNEKLFF	once	TRBD1	TRBV28	TRBJ1-4
TGTGCCTGGCAACAGGACGCTGGTAGCTCCTACGAGCAGTACTTC	CAWQQDAGSSYEQYF	-	-	TRBV30	TRBJ2-7
TGTGCCAGCGGAATCCGGGGCACAGGCGAGCAGTACTTC	CASGIRGTGEQYF	-	-	TRBV27	TRBJ2-7
TGTGCCGGCAGGGACAGTCCAACCGGGGAGCTGTTTTTT	CAGRDSPTGELFF	-	TRBD1	TRBV2	TRBJ2-2
TGTGCTAGTGGTGGGGGTCTAGCGGACTACAATGAGCAGTTCTTC	CASGGGLADYNEQFF	-	TRBD2	TRBV12-5	TRBJ2-1
TGTGCCAGCAGCGGGCGGCGGGGGTCAAGCTCCTACAATGAGCAGTTCTTC	CASSGRRGSSSYNEQFF	-	TRBD2	TRBV7-9	TRBJ2-1
TGTGCCAGCAGCTTAGCGGTGTTAGGGACCCAAGAGACCCAGTACTTC	CASSLAVLGTQETQYF	-	-	TRBV11-1	TRBJ2-5
TGTGCCAGTAGTCTCGGCGACAGTTACGAGCAGTACTTC	CASSLGDSYEQYF	-	-	TRBV19	TRBJ2-7
TGTGCCAGCAGCCCACAAAGGTTAGATACGCAGTATTTT	CASSPQRLDTQYF	once	-	TRBV9	TRBJ2-3
TGTGCCAGCAGCTTAGAGTCGAACACCGGGGAGCTGTTTTTT	CASSLESNTGELFF	-	-	TRBV9	TRBJ2-2
TGTGCCAGCGCCGGTGCCAAAAACATTCAGTACTTC	CASAGAKNIQYF	-	-	TRBV9	TRBJ2-4
TGCGCCAGCAGCCAAGATCTGAGTTGGGGATGGGAGCAGTACTTC	CASSQDLSWGWEQYF	-	-	TRBV4-1	TRBJ2-7
TGTGCCAGCAGCCGGGGACAGGGAGCCTACGAGCAGTACTTC	CASSRGQGAYEQYF	-	TRBD1	TRBV6-5	TRBJ2-7
TGCAGCGTTAAACGATTCGACCACTCTGGGGCCAACGTCCTGACTTTC	CSVKRFDHSGANVLTF	once	-	TRBV29-1	TRBJ2-6
TGTGCCAGCAGCTCTAACTCCATGGGGTACGAGCAGTACTTC	CASSSNSMGYEQYF	-	-	TRBV7-9	TRBJ2-7
TGTGCCAGTAGTATGGGACAGAGAGCCTACAATGAGCAGTTCTTC	CASSMGQRAYNEQFF	once	TRBD1	TRBV19	TRBJ2-1
TGTGCCAGCAGCCCCATCAGGGAGGCGTTCTCCTATAATTCACCCCTCCACTTT	CASSPIREAFSYNSPLHF	-	-	TRBV7-8	TRBJ1-6
TGTGCCAGCAGCTTAAGGTCTAGCGGACCCTGGGAGCAGTACTTC	CASSLRSSGPWEQYF	once	TRBD2	TRBV7-3	TRBJ2-7
TGCAGCGTTGGGGGACTAGCAGAGAAGGTTGAGCAGTTCTTC	CSVGGLAEKVEQFF	-	TRBD2	TRBV29-1	TRBJ2-1
TGTGCCAGCAGTCCTAACAACGAGGTCGGTGAAGCTTTCTTT	CASSPNNEVGEAFF	-	-	TRBV27	TRBJ1-1
TGTGCCAGCAGCTTAGATGGACAGATTCTCTACGAGCAGTACTTC	CASSLDGQILYEQYF	-	-	TRBV11-1	TRBJ2-7
TGTGCCAGCAGGTTTACAGGGTCCCCCGAAGCTTTCTTT	CASRFTGSPEAFF	-	-	TRBV6-1	TRBJ1-1
TGTGCCAGCCTCACCCGATACAATGAGCAGTTCTTC	CASLTRYNEQFF	-	-	TRBV27	TRBJ2-1
TGTGCCACCAGCAGGGGGGGGACCGATCAGCCCCAGCATTTT	CATSRGGTDQPQHF	-	-	TRBV15	TRBJ1-5